This T cell receptor (beta chain) derives from a study of cytomegalovirus exposure and HLA in healthy donors (dated by TCRdb to between 2016 and 2019). Turning to the overall study: In an earlier analysis of roughly 500 of the donors, 250 to 350 Gb of sequence data and some 120 million unique TCR beta sequences from about 179 million T cells were reported. The study was designed to test whether signatures of past pathogen exposure could be identified by cataloging public T cell receptors. To predict cytomegalovirus infection status, the study brought together high-throughput TCR immunosequencing, statistical association of individual TCRs with disease status, and machine learning. Among the roughly 400 genotyped donors, approximately 77% belonged to the genetic ancestry cluster associated with self-reported Caucasian donors. In addition to the first cohort of hundreds of subjects, a separate validation cohort of around 110 different subjects was used. Every discovery cohort repertoire had been produced on one sequencing platform. Among 398 genotyped donors of the cohort, an average of 235,054 unique TCR beta nucleotide sequences were sequenced per donor, roughly 20% of them non-productive. A later analysis re-examined previously published TCR beta repertoires from more than 550 donors and added high-resolution HLA genotyping to investigate patterns of TCR occurrence. Rather than using new phenotypic data, the later analysis identified candidate immune exposures from TCR beta sequences and from how often those sequences occurred across donors. Alongside the repertoire data, information on donor age, sex, ethnicity and CMV serostatus was compiled. A later genetic analysis used genome-wide SNP genotypes for about three fifths of the 666 donors, treating that subset as a discovery cohort. Four or five DR-DQ haplotypes were handled as single units for association and clustering because linkage in the cohort was strong. To decide whether each TCR beta V gene segment behaved as functional or pseudogenic, an earlier analysis of fewer than 750 of the donors relied on high-throughput TCR beta sequencing. Typing coverage differed by locus: A, B, C, DRB1 and DQB1 were typed in roughly 620-630 donors, DQA1 in 500 to 550, DPA1 in some 600, and DPB1 in 400 to 480. Both class I and class II loci were covered by HLA typing, at four-digit resolution. Approximately 300 gigabases of sequencing data and 91 million or so unique TCR sequences made up an early release that covered 500 to 650 HLA-typed donors. The study profiled the T cell repertoires of fewer than 850 subjects by immunosequencing and related them to cytomegalovirus serostatus.

The research as a whole found: In a later analysis, TCR association rates were found to vary across HLA loci, with the most associated TCRs seen for DRB1 alleles and the fewest for HLA-C alleles. According to a later genetic analysis, donors in an Asian-associated ancestry cluster had fewer N-insertions in productive TCRs than the roughly 670-donor mean. Compared with equally common non-associated chains, HLA-associated TCR beta chains in a later analysis were more clonally expanded and had lower generation probabilities. A further reported finding was that TCR beta sequences accurately predicted the HLA-A and HLA-B alleles for most subjects in the first cohort. In vitro tests confirmed that a few of the cytomegalovirus-associated TCR beta chains recognize cytomegalovirus antigens. In an earlier analysis of roughly 560 of the donors, most TCR beta V segments were observed in productive rearrangements about 87% or about 30% of the time, broadly matching IMGT annotations. The presence/absence analyses assumed that sequencing depth was roughly uniform across donors, and that assumption may not be true. In a later analysis, most CMV-associated TCR beta chains were found to appear HLA-restricted, with HLA associations seemingly driven largely by CMV exposure. Some IMGT-functional V segments, including TRBV6-2 and TRBV6-3, could not be distinguished by the 87-base-pair reads and were therefore excluded. The sequencing pipeline was judged likely to have produced a cluster of highly shared sequence variants as a technical artifact. A later analysis associated about 17,000 TCR beta sequences with specific HLA alleles at a false discovery rate of 0.05. For the cohort, immune exposure information was limited to CMV serostatus. Because some donors lacked HLA typing at each locus, the association tests relied only on the typed subset. Linkage disequilibrium might explain the correlated functional status among segregating V segments, but an unknown experimental factor could not be excluded. It was suggested by the authors that the approach could potentially be generalized to other disease states and immunological phenotypes. Because counts were too low, seventeen rarely observed V segments, including chromosome 9 orphons, were excluded from the earlier analysis of around 590 of the donors. Most TCR sequences were observed very rarely across donors, whereas some public TCRs were present in many individuals. Assigning TCR associations to individual alleles was difficult when HLA alleles, especially DR and DQ, strongly co-occurred. The study gave a list of about 150 TCR beta chains associated with cytomegalovirus. According to a later analysis, parvovirus B19, influenza, CMV and Epstein-Barr virus appeared linked to several top co-occurrence clusters. Only TCR beta chains were sequenced in this cohort, and the absence of alpha or paired-chain data limited detectable features. In a later genetic analysis, a missense DCLRE1C variant was associated with V-gene and J-gene trimming of TCR beta chains, and the association was replicated in an independent cohort. The classifier was reported to diagnose cytomegalovirus status with high specificity and sensitivity in both the original and validation cohorts.

In total, roughly 710 healthy bone marrow donors made up the cohort. Cohort members were all nominally healthy when sampled, although unrecorded immune exposures were likely present. The donor was CMV seronegative and belonged to the group of several hundred seronegative cohort members. A peripheral blood sample was collected from each donor, and TCR beta sequencing was performed on peripheral blood mononuclear cells. Genomic DNA extraction from the blood cell samples was performed with the Qiagen DNeasy Blood Extraction Kit. This clone has only a few counts. This receptor's antigen is unknown. It has no much larger one-base neighbor in the sample; base qualities were not kept. The V end gives up 6 bases and the J end 4 bases, leaving 8 bases in the junction not matched to a gene. CDR1 and CDR2 (MNHEY, SVGAGI) derive from the germline V gene. The CDR3 measures 15 amino acids from cysteine to phenylalanine. The read is trimmed to its CDR3 DNA, 45 bases read in frame from base 1.

Preparation of the library involved the immunoSEQ multiplex PCR assay. A mixture of 60 forward primers for TCR Vbeta segments and 13 reverse primers for TCR Jbeta segments was used in the multiplex PCR. The CDR3 region of rearranged TCR beta genes was amplified from genomic DNA with a multiplex PCR assay. The Illumina HiSeq System was used to sequence the amplified TCR beta libraries as 87-base-pair reads. The paper's data handling went like this. Across the 600 to 700 repertoires, a later analysis counted 80 million or so unique TCR beta chains, approximately 12 million of which were shared by at least two donors. A nearest-neighbor algorithm error-corrected the raw reads and collapsed the reads into unique sequences, merging closely related sequences to remove PCR and sequencing errors. V, D and J gene segments were assigned by aligning CDR3 sequences to IMGT reference sequences. Each retained sequence needed at least a six-nucleotide match to both a V gene segment and a J gene segment. A rearrangement counted as productive if the CDR3 had no stop codons and remained in frame with V and J, and every other rearrangement counted as non-productive. Following IMGT convention, CDR3 was defined as the stretch from the second conserved V-encoded cysteine to the conserved J-encoded phenylalanine. In an earlier analysis of roughly 610 of the donors, sequences lacking an unambiguous match to a single V gene segment were excluded. An earlier analysis of fewer than 650 of the donors classified V segments as functional when productive rearrangements were above 56.7% and as segregating when the standard deviation between donors was above 5%. A statistical classification framework was built for diagnosing cytomegalovirus status from the catalog of TCR beta chain sequences. V and J gene assignment, in a later analysis, came from comparing TCR nucleotide sequences with IMGT/GENE-DB human TR gene sequences. A later analysis assigned CDR3 sequences and most-parsimonious VDJ recombination scenarios with the TCRdist pipeline. In a later analysis, each TCR beta chain was defined by its CDR3 amino acid sequence together with its V-gene family, and reads without a unique V-gene family were excluded. As a way to deal with suspected cross-contamination and a sequencing artifact, a later analysis dropped 500 to 700 nucleotide sequences that were highly shared and had low generation probability. A later analysis calculated a clonal expansion index for each public chain from normalized within-repertoire ranks of inferred template counts. In a later analysis, generation probabilities were computed using a VDJ recombination model fitted to out-of-frame rearrangements, and the results were checked against IGoR. A later analysis scored TCR-TCR, TCR-HLA and TCR-CMV co-occurrence with hypergeometric tests, applying a repertoire-size bias correction to TCR pairs. To estimate false discovery rates, a later analysis permuted the HLA or CMV assignments 20 times. In a later analysis, co-occurring TCRs were grouped with DBSCAN, and TCRdist sequence similarity was added when clustering was performed within HLA-allele-positive subsets. Repertoires with fewer than 30,000 or more than 120,000 public chains were left out of co-occurrence clustering, as were a handful of repertoires with anomalous nucleotide sharing. Imported from immuneACCESS, the table was reduced by TCRdb to in-frame sequences with V and J called. These copies leave out some clones; in studies compared against another copy, an unresolved V gene accounts for under half, and the cause of the remainder is not known. The V and J calls and clone size were taken over from that table, and D and trimming were inferred from the DNA. The sample has about 110,000 clones on record, less than 85% of them singletons. In total, the top ten clones hold 4.1% of the sample.

The sample taken for sequencing was PBMCs. The receptor was derived from a woman between 35 and 50 years old in good health and CMV-seronegative. This chain is built from TRBV6-5 and TRBJ1-5; 8 bases in the middle match TRBD1. The nucleotide sequence is given as TGTGCCAGCAGGCCGACAGGGGTCGGAAATCAGCCCCAGCATTTT. Its coded protein is CASRPTGVGNQPQHF.